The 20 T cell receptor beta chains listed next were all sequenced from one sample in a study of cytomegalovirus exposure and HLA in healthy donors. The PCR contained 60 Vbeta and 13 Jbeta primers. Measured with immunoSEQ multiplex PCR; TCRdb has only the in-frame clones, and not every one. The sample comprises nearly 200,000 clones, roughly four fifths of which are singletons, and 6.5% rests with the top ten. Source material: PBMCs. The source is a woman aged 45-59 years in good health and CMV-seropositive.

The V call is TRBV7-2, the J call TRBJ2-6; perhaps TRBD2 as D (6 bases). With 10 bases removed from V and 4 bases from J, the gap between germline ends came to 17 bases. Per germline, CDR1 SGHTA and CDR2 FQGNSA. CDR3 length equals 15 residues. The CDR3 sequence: CANSRRVSGANVLTF. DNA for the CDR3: TGTGCCAACAGTCGGAGGGTTTCGGGGGCCAACGTCCTGACTTTC.

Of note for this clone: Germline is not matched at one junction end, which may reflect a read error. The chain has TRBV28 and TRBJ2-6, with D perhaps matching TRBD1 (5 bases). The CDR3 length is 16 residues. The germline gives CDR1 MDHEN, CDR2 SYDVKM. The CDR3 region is CASSSVRRSGANGLTF. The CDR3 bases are TGTGCCAGCAGTTCCGTCCGAAGATCTGGGGCCAACGGCCTGACTTTC.

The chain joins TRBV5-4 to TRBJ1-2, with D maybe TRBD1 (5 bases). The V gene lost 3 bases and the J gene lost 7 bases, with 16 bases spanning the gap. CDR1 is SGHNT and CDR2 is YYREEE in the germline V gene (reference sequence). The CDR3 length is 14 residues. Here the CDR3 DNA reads TGTGCCAGCAGCTCCGACAGTCTGGTTGGTGGCTACACCTTC. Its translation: CASSSDSLVGGYTF.

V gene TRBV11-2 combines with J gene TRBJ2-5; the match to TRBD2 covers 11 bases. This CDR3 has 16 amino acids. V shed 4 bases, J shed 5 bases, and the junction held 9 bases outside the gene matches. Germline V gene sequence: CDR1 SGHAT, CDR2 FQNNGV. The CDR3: CASSSILAGGMETQYF. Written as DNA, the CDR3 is TGTGCCAGCAGCTCGATTCTAGCGGGGGGTATGGAGACCCAGTACTTC.

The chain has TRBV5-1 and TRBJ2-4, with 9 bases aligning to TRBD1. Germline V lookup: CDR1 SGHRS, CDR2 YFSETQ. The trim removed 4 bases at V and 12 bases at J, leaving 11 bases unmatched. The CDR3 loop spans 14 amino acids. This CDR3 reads CASSPQGAGSSQYF. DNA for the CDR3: TGCGCCAGCAGCCCACAGGGGGCAGGAAGCAGTCAGTACTTC.

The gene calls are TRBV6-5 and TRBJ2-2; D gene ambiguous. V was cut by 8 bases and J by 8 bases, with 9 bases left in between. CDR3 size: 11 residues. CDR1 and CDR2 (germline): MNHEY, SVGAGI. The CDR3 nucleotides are TGTGCCAGCGGTAGAGGTGGGGAGCTGTTTTTT. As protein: CASGRGGELFF.

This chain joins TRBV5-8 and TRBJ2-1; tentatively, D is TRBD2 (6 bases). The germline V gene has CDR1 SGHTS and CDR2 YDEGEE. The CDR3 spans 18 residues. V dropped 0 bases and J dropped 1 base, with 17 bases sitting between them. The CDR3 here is CASSLAVFSGESYNEQFF. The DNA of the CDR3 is TGTGCCAGCAGCTTGGCCGTATTTTCGGGAGAATCCTACAATGAGCAGTTCTTC.

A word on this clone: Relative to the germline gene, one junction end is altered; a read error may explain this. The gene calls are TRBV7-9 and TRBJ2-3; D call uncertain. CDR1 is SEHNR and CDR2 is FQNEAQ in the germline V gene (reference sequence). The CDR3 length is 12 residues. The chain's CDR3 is CASSSQGNRVFF. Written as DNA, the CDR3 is TGTGCCAGCAGCTCGCAAGGAAATCGGGTGTTTTTT.

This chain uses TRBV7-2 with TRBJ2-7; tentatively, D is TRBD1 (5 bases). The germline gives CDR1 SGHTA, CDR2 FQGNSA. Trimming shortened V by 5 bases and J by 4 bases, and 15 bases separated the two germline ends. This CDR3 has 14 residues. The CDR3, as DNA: TGTGCCAGCAGCCCCAGCCCAGGGTGGTACGAGCAGTACTTC. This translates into CASSPSPGWYEQYF.

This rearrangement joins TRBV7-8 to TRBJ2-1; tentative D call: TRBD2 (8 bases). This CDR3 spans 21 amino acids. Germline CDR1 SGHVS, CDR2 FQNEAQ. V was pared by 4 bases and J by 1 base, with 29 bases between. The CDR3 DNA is TGTGCCAGCAGCTACTATAAGGGGGCGGCGGGAGGTTCCTCGTCCTACAATGAGCAGTTCTTC. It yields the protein CASSYYKGAAGGSSSYNEQFF.

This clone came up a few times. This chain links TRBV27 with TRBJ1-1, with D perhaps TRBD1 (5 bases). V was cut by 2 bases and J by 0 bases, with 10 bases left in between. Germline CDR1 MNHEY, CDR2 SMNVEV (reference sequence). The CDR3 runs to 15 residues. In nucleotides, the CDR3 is TGTGCCAGCAGTTTACTTGACAGCATGAACACTGAAGCTTTCTTT. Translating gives CASSLLDSMNTEAFF.

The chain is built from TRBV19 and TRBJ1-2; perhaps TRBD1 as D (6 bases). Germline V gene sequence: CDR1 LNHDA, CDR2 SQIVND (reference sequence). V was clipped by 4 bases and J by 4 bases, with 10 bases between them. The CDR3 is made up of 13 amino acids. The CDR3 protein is CASSKDSPYGYTF. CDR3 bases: TGTGCCAGTAGTAAGGACAGTCCCTATGGCTACACCTTC.

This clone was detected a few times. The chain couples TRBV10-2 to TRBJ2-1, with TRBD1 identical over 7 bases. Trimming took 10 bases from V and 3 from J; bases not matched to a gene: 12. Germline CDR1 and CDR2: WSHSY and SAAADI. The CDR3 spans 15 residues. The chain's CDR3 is CATSRGTANYNEQFF. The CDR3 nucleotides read TGCGCCACCTCCCGAGGGACAGCGAACTACAATGAGCAGTTCTTC.

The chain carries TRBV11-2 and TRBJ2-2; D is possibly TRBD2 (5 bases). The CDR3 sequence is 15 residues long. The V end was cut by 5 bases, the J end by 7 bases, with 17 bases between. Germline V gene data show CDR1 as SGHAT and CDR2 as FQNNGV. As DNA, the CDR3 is TGTGCCAGCAGCAGCCTAGCTTTGGGGATCGGGGAGCTGTTTTTT. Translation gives CASSSLALGIGELFF. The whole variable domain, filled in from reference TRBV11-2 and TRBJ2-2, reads EAGVAQSPRYKIIEKRQSVAFWCNPISGHATLYWYQQILGQGPKLLIQFQNNGVVDDSQLPKDRFSAERLKGVDSTLKIQPAKLEDSAVYLCASSSLALGIGELFFGEGSRLTVL.

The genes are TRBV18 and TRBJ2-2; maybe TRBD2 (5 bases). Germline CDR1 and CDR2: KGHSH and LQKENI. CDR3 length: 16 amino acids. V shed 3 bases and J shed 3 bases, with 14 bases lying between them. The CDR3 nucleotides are TGTGCCAGCTCACCGTCTTCCGGGGTAGACACCGGGGAGCTGTTTTTT. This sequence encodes CASSPSSGVDTGELFF.

The CDR3 reads CASSLGGGAWDMDYGYTF. The CDR3 nucleotides read TGTGCCAGCAGCTTAGGAGGGGGAGCCTGGGATATGGACTATGGCTACACCTTC. This chain connects TRBV7-2 to TRBJ1-2; a possible D gene is TRBD1 (6 bases). This CDR3 spans 18 amino acids. Germline V gene sequence: CDR1 SGHTA, CDR2 FQGNSA. V was pared by 1 base and J by 3 bases, with 21 bases between.

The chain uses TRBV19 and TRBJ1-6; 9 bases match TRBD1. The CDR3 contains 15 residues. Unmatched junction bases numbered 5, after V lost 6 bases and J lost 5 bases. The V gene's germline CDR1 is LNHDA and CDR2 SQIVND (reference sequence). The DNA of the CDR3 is TGTGCCAGTAGCTTACAGGGGGCGAATAATTCACCCCTCCACTTT. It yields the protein CASSLQGANNSPLHF.

The DNA of the CDR3 is TGTGCCAGCAGCTTCGCACAGGAGGGCTACACCTTC. Translating gives CASSFAQEGYTF. The rearrangement uses TRBV5-8 and TRBJ1-2, with D maybe TRBD1 (5 bases). The CDR3 loop spans 12 amino acids. Germline CDR1 reads SGHTS; CDR2 reads YDEGEE. V was trimmed by 2 bases and J by 8 bases, leaving 10 bases between them.

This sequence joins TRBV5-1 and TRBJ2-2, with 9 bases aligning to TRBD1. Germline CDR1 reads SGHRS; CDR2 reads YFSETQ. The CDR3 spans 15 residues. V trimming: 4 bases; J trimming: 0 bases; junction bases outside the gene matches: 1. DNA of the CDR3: TGCGCCAGCAGCAGGGACAGGGCGAACACCGGGGAGCTGTTTTTT. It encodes CASSRDRANTGELFF.

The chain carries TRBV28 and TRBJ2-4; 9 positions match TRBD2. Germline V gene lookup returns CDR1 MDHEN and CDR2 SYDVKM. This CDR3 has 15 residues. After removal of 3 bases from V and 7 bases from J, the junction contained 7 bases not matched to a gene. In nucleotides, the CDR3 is TGTGCCAGCAGTTTGGCGGGAGGGCCGGGTAACATTCAGTACTTC. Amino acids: CASSLAGGPGNIQYF.